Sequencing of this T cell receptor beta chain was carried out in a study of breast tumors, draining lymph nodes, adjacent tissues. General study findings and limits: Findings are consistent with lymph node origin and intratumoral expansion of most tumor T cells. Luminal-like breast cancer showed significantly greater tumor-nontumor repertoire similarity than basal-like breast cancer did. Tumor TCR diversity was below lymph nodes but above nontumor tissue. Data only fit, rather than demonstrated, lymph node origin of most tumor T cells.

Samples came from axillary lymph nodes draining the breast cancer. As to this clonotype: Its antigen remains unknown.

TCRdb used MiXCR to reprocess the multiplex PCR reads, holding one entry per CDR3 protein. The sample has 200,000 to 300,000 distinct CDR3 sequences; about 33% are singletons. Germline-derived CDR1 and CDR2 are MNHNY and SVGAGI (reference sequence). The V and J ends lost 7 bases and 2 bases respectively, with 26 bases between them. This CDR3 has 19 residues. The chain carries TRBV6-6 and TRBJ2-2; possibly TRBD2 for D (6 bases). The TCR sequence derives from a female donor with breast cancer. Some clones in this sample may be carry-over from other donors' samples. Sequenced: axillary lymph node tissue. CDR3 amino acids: CASNDPRDSAYDNTGELFF. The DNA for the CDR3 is TGTGCCAGCAACGACCCCCGGGACTCCGCCTACGATAACACCGGGGAGCTGTTTTTT.